The rows below give T cell receptor beta chains drawn from one sample of a study of CXCR3-negative and CXCR3-positive naive CD8 T cells. Reprocessing the 5' RACE reads, TCRdb reports a single entry for every CDR3 protein and omits DNA. Its listing shows about 98,000 distinct CDR3 sequences. Sequencing was performed on naive CXCR3+ CD8+ T cells from blood. The receptor set was obtained from a human donor in good health. Some clones in this sample may be carry-over from other donors' samples. The CDR3 runs from the conserved cysteine through the conserved F or W.

V,J,CDR3
TRBV5-5,TRBJ2-7,CASNRQLTPYEQYF
TRBV27,TRBJ2-3,CASSLNSVDTQYF
TRBV4-3,TRBJ2-7,CASIQDRPYEQYF
TRBV7-6,TRBJ2-5,CASSLRDFQETQYF
TRBV7-9,TRBJ2-5,CASSPGQETQYF
TRBV5-1,TRBJ2-1,CASSLEGRGDYNEQFF
TRBV6-5,TRBJ2-1,CASRAGTGDYNEQFF
TRBV13,TRBJ2-1,CASSFEDSSYNEQFF
TRBV7-3,TRBJ2-3,CASSPTPSWTDTQYF
TRBV11-2,TRBJ2-7,CASSHAGTFSYEQYF
TRBV5-5,TRBJ2-5,CASSLGSSPIAIETQYF
TRBV4-2,TRBJ2-7,CASSQDSPIHYEQYF
TRBV20-1,TRBJ2-1,CSAYTTSGRVSHEQFF
TRBV6-2/TRBV6-3,TRBJ2-5,CASSLLYAGGETQYF
TRBV7-2,TRBJ2-2,CASSLEGRTNTGELFF
TRBV7-9,TRBJ2-7,CASSGGLTYEQYF
TRBV14,TRBJ2-5,CASSQGILIQETQYF
TRBV7-6,TRBJ2-1,CASSSISGTSVLNEQFF
TRBV5-1,TRBJ2-1,CASSLMIANEQFF
TRBV28,TRBJ2-7,CASTAPRSYEQYF
TRBV6-2/TRBV6-3,TRBJ2-7,CASSYLRSGLRYEQYF
TRBV20-1,TRBJ1-1,CSARDIGRSNTEAFF
TRBV21-1,TRBJ1-2,CASSKEGTAYGYTF
TRBV9,TRBJ2-2,CASSVDRKQDLNTGELFF
TRBV25-1,TRBJ1-2,CASRGKGGESGYTF
TRBV28,TRBJ2-7,CASSFADRGYEQYF
TRBV2,TRBJ2-5,CASSDGGGGQETQYF
TRBV7-2,TRBJ2-2,CASRQDSGTYTGELFF
TRBV28,TRBJ1-1,CASSFRGPTEAFF
TRBV29-1,TRBJ1-2,CSVAFLDGYTF
TRBV6-2/TRBV6-3,TRBJ2-3,CASSGGLGRSDTQYF